What follows are 2 T cell receptor beta chains derived from one specimen sequenced in a study of T cells in Graves' hyperthyroidism and ophthalmopathy. Amplification yielded TCR beta CDR3 regions, with RNA transcripts as the source. An initial round of RT-PCR targeting the TCR CDR3 relied on the HTBI primer set. TCRdb re-analysed the multiplex PCR reads in MiXCR, keeping a single row per CDR3 protein. The sample holds fewer than 350,000 distinct CDR3 sequences, approximately 18% seen once. Sequencing was performed on blood. The receptors here all came from a woman between 40 and 50 years old with Graves' ophthalmopathy.

This clonotype has at least ten counts. The rearrangement joins TRBV20-1 to TRBJ2-2; D unclear. Germline V gene sequence: CDR1 DFQATT, CDR2 SNEGSKA (reference sequence). V lost 0 bases and J lost 6, with 14 bases in between. The CDR3 has 15 residues. The CDR3 coding sequence is TGCAGTGCTAGAGATTCGATTAGTCTCTCCGGGGAGCTGTTTTTT. Protein: CSARDSISLSGELFF.

This clonotype showed up many times. The V gene is TRBV10-3, the J gene TRBJ2-5, with D possibly called TRBD1 or TRBD2 (7 bases each). CDR3 length equals 16 residues. V gave up 2 bases and J gave up 1 base, with 14 bases separating them. Germline CDR1 ENHRY, CDR2 SYGVKD. The chain's CDR3 is CAISEEGGGRQETQYF. CDR3 bases: TGTGCCATCAGTGAGGAGGGAGGGGGCCGCCAAGAGACCCAGTACTTC.